This paragraph covers one TCR beta chain sequence. This specimen comes from a study of technical replicates of blood from a handful of donors. TCRdb keeps only in-frame clones here, not all; method: immunoSEQ multiplex PCR. The sample consists of about 72,000 clones, nearly 97% of them appearing once. Germline values: CDR1 SGHVS, CDR2 FNYEAQ. The CDR3 runs 17 residues. Unmatched junction bases numbered 10, after V lost 5 bases and J lost 4 bases. The chain combines TRBV7-6 with TRBJ2-4; TRBD2 agrees at 11 bases. The receptor was isolated from a human donor in good health. What was sequenced was T cells isolated from PBMCs. The CDR3 reads CASSQRLAGNLKNIQYF. The CDR3 region has the DNA TGTGCCAGCAGCCAGAGACTAGCGGGGAACCTTAAAAACATTCAGTACTTC.